This TCR beta chain derives from a study of relationships among human T cell subsets. The T cell receptor alpha and beta CDR3 regions were amplified from mRNA by semiquantitative ARM-PCR. Tagged nested gene-specific primers were used first, then communal superprimers amplified exponentially. Before the second round, exonuclease removed the nested primers. TCRdb processed the multiplex PCR reads anew with MiXCR; each CDR3 protein has one entry. This sample has some 13,000 distinct CDR3 sequences, with about 60% found just once. CD4+CD25+ regulatory T cells came from anti-CD25 bead selection of positively selected CD4+ cells. T cell subsets were isolated with antibody-coated magnetic beads. Trimming removed 5 bases from V and 6 bases from J, with 15 bases in between. The CDR3 extends over 13 amino acids. Germline CDR1 and CDR2: DFQATT and SNEGSKA (reference sequence).

The sequence derives from a middle-aged man in good health. The sequenced material came from Tregs sorted from blood. The gene calls are TRBV20-1 and TRBJ2-3; a weak D match, TRBD2 (6 bases). The CDR3: CSASLSGVDTQYF. As DNA, the CDR3 is TGCAGTGCTTCCCTCTCGGGGGTGGATACGCAGTATTTT.